The next 18 T cell receptor beta chains were all read from a single sample in a study of cytomegalovirus exposure and HLA in healthy donors. PCR amplification relied on 60 Vbeta primers (plus 13 Jbeta primers). Repertoires were generated with immunoSEQ multiplex PCR, while TCRdb's copy carries only in-frame clones and drops some. The sample yields around 130,000 clones, roughly 88% seen once. The sequenced material came from PBMCs. The receptors come from a man aged 45 to 65 in good health and CMV-seronegative.

The rearrangement links TRBV6-6 to TRBJ1-5; D ambiguous. V was shortened by 2 bases and J by 7 bases, with 12 bases between the two germline ends. Per the germline V gene, CDR1 is MNHNY and CDR2 is SVGAGI (reference sequence). CDR3 length: 14 residues. The CDR3 protein is CASSYRSGEQPQHF. Here the CDR3 DNA reads TGTGCCAGCAGTTACCGGTCCGGGGAGCAGCCCCAGCATTTT.

This sequence joins TRBV7-6 and TRBJ1-4; TRBD1 aligns across 8 bases. With 4 bases clipped from V and 4 bases from J, the junction kept 8 bases outside the gene matches. In germline, CDR1 is SGHVS, CDR2 FNYEAQ. The CDR3 totals 16 residues. The CDR3 DNA reads TGTGCCAGCAGCTACTTAATGACAGGGGATAATGAAAAACTGTTTTTT. Amino acid sequence: CASSYLMTGDNEKLFF. Full variable domain (missing parts from reference TRBV7-6 and TRBJ1-4): GAGVSQSPRYKVTKRGQDVALRCDPISGHVSLYWYRQALGQGPEFLTYFNYEAQQDKSGLPNDRFSAERPEGSISTLTIQRTEQRDSAMYRCASSYLMTGDNEKLFFGSGTQLSVL.

This clone is a singleton in its sample. V and J are TRBV6-1 and TRBJ2-3; 7 bases match TRBD1. The V gene end was trimmed by 6 bases and the J gene end by 2 bases; junction bases not matched to a gene: 5. CDR1 and CDR2 from the germline V gene are MNHNS and SASEGT. The CDR3 extends over 14 amino acids. CDR3 sequence: CASSPGQATDTQYF. CDR3 bases: TGTGCCAGCAGCCCCGGACAGGCCACAGATACGCAGTATTTT.

The chain has TRBV14 and TRBJ1-3; 7 positions agree with TRBD1. The CDR3 has 17 residues. The germline V gene encodes CDR1 SGHDN and CDR2 FVKESK. V shed 3 bases and J 4 bases; nucleotides not matched to a gene: 12. For the CDR3, the DNA is TGTGCCAGCAGCCAGGTCCAGCTCCGGGACAGCGGAAACACCATATATTTT. Its protein is CASSQVQLRDSGNTIYF.

This chain uses TRBV5-1 with TRBJ2-3, with D maybe TRBD1 (5 bases). Trimming removed 4 bases at V and 2 bases at J, with 20 bases between. The V gene's germline CDR1 is SGHRS and CDR2 YFSETQ. This CDR3 spans 17 amino acids. The CDR3 coding sequence is TGCGCCAGCAGCCTTTGGACAACACCAGGCCTCACAGATACGCAGTATTTT. Protein sequence: CASSLWTTPGLTDTQYF.

This chain joins TRBV7-9 and TRBJ1-2; 10 bases align to TRBD1. J was trimmed by 4 bases and V by 11 bases; bases with no gene match: 13. The CDR3 contains 15 residues. Looked up from germline, CDR1 is SEHNR and CDR2 is FQNEAQ (reference sequence). Here the CDR3 DNA reads TGTGCCGGCATAGAGACAGGGGGCACTCTCTATGGCTACACCTTC. It yields the protein CAGIETGGTLYGYTF.

The V gene is TRBV5-5, the J gene TRBJ2-7; D remains ambiguous. The germline V gene encodes CDR1 SGHKS and CDR2 YYEKEE (reference sequence). The CDR3 extends over 15 amino acids. The ends were cut back, 5 bases at V and 0 bases at J, with 15 bases in the middle. The CDR3 protein is CASRTIQSLSYEQYF. In DNA, the CDR3 is TGTGCCAGCAGAACGATCCAGTCCCTCTCCTACGAGCAGTACTTC. The whole variable domain, filled in from reference TRBV5-5 and TRBJ2-7, reads DAGVTQSPTHLIKTRGQQVTLRCSPISGHKSVSWYQQVLGQGPQFIFQYYEKEERGRGNFPDRFSARQFPNYSSELNVNALLLGDSALYLCASRTIQSLSYEQYFGPGTRLTVT.

As regards this clone: The junction departs from the called germline gene at one end, perhaps through a read error. The chain couples TRBV19 to TRBJ2-5; TRBD2 matches at 8 bases. This CDR3 has 15 amino acids. Germline V lookup: CDR1 LNHDA, CDR2 SQIVND (reference sequence). The CDR3 region has the DNA TGTGCCAGTAGTATAGGCGGGGGGACCCAAGAGAGCCAGTACTTC. Encoded protein: CASSIGGGTQESQYF.

The chain couples TRBV5-1 to TRBJ1-6; the D is unclear. Germline lookup yields CDR1 SGHRS and CDR2 YFSETQ. V dropped 4 bases and J dropped 6 bases, with 17 bases sitting between them. The CDR3 is 16 amino acids. CDR3: CASSLDSPGGNSPLHF. The CDR3 DNA follows: TGCGCCAGCAGCCTAGACTCACCCGGAGGTAATTCACCCCTCCACTTT.

The V gene is TRBV2, the J gene TRBJ1-6, with D possibly matching TRBD1 (6 bases). Per the germline V gene, CDR1 is SNHLY and CDR2 is FYNNEI. V lost 8 bases, J lost 6 bases, and 8 bases lay in between. This CDR3 has 12 residues. CDR3 protein: CASRQVNSPLHF. The DNA of the CDR3 is TGTGCCAGCCGACAGGTTAATTCACCCCTCCACTTT.

The V and J genes are TRBV18 and TRBJ2-7; maybe TRBD2 (6 bases). Germline CDR1 and CDR2: KGHSH and LQKENI. The CDR3 is 15 residues long. The V gene lost 2 bases and the J gene lost 1 base, with 12 bases spanning the gap. CDR3 sequence reads: CASSPSRGSSYEQYF. For the CDR3, the DNA is TGTGCCAGCTCACCATCCCGGGGGAGTTCCTACGAGCAGTACTTC.

CDR3 coding DNA: TGCGCCAGCAGCCAAGTTAGGAGCTATGGCTACACCTTC. Protein sequence: CASSQVRSYGYTF. The chain employs TRBV4-1 and TRBJ1-2; no clear D gene. The CDR3 covers 13 residues. From germline, CDR1 is MGHRA and CDR2 YSYEKL. V was shortened by 1 base and J by 4 bases, with 7 bases between the two germline ends.

This clone has just one count. The chain carries TRBV7-9 and TRBJ2-2, with 11 nucleotides matching TRBD2. CDR1 is SEHNR, CDR2 FQNEAQ, per germline (reference sequence). Trimming at V came to 0 bases and at J to 6 bases, leaving 3 bases not matched to a gene. The CDR3 covers 16 residues. The DNA for the CDR3 is TGTGCCAGCAGCTTAGCGACGGGACTAGCGGCCGGGGAGCTGTTTTTT. It translates to CASSLATGLAAGELFF.

This clone was observed a few times. The genes are TRBV7-3 and TRBJ2-2; 9 positions agree with TRBD1. Per the germline V gene, CDR1 is SGHTA and CDR2 is FQGTGA. The trim removed 3 bases at V and 4 bases at J, leaving 9 bases unmatched. The CDR3 totals 17 residues. The CDR3 reads CASSFTGGPGATGELFF. The CDR3 region has the DNA TGTGCCAGCAGCTTTACAGGGGGCCCGGGGGCCACCGGGGAGCTGTTTTTT. The variable domain in full, completed from reference TRBV7-3 and TRBJ2-2, reads GAGVSQTPSNKVTEKGKYVELRCDPISGHTALYWYRQSLGQGPEFLIYFQGTGAADDSGLPNDRFFAVRPEGSVSTLKIQRTERGDSAVYLCASSFTGGPGATGELFFGEGSRLTVL.

The chain recombines TRBV7-8 with TRBJ1-1; the D gene is possibly TRBD1 (6 bases). V was clipped by 4 bases and J by 6 bases, with 18 bases between them. Germline CDR1 reads SGHVS; CDR2 reads FQNEAQ. The CDR3 spans 15 residues. The CDR3 sequence: CASSSEGRGGPEAFF. In nucleotides, the CDR3 is TGTGCCAGCAGCTCGGAGGGACGGGGGGGCCCTGAAGCTTTCTTT. Full variable domain (rest looked up from reference TRBV7-8 and TRBJ1-1): GAGVSQSPRYKVAKRGQDVALRCDPISGHVSLFWYQQALGQGPEFLTYFQNEAQLDKSGLPSDRFFAERPEGSVSTLKIQRTQQEDSAVYLCASSSEGRGGPEAFFGQGTRLTVV.

The chain couples TRBV19 to TRBJ1-1, with D maybe TRBD1 (5 bases). V lost 5 bases to trimming and J lost 11 bases, with 18 bases between them. CDR3 length: 13 amino acids. Germline V gene lookup returns CDR1 LNHDA and CDR2 SQIVND (reference sequence). CDR3 DNA sequence: TGTGCCAGTAGTGCGCAATTTAGGGGAGGCGCTTTCTTT. Translating gives CASSAQFRGGAFF.

The CDR3 sequence: CASSPHGTGGYNEQFF. In DNA form, the CDR3 reads TGTGCCAGCAGCCCCCACGGGACAGGAGGCTACAATGAGCAGTTCTTC. The chain joins TRBV7-3 to TRBJ2-1, with 8 nucleotides matching TRBD1. Germline lookup yields CDR1 SGHTA and CDR2 FQGTGA. J gave up 3 bases and V 5 bases, and 9 bases lay outside the gene matches. The length of the CDR3 is 16 residues.

J is TRBJ1-1 and V is TRBV5-8; TRBD1 matches 12 bases. Germline V gives CDR1 SGHTS, CDR2 YDEGEE. This CDR3 comprises 14 residues. V lost 7 bases and J lost 6; bases outside the gene matches: 7. The CDR3 DNA sequence: TGTGCCAGCTCCGGGACAGGGGGCCGCGCTGAAGCTTTCTTT. As protein: CASSGTGGRAEAFF.